The 10 T cell receptor beta chains reported below all come from one sample, sequenced in a study of blood T cells in healthy people across ages. Primed by a sample-barcoded 5' primer and a J-beta primer mix, a second PCR proceeded for about 7 to 12 cycles. TCRdb passed the 5' RACE reads through MiXCR, listing each CDR3 protein once. This sample has just under 900,000 distinct CDR3 sequences; less than 35% occur once, and the top ten carry roughly a sixth. The source material was blood. All receptors come from a woman of 80 years or more in good health.

Comments on this clonotype: Given a much more abundant clone one base away, this may be a read error. This chain connects TRBV7-9 to TRBJ1-1, with D perhaps TRBD1 (5 bases). The CDR3 loop spans 12 amino acids. Trimming cost V 5 bases and J 11 bases, with 15 bases left between them. Germline CDR1 SEHNR, CDR2 FQNEAQ (reference sequence). The CDR3 coding sequence is TGTGCCAGCAGCATCGAGGGTCCAGGGGCTTTCTTT. Its protein product is CASSIEGPGAFF.

The V call is TRBV28, the J call TRBJ1-5; D is unclear. There are 13 residues in the CDR3. Germline CDR1 and CDR2: MDHEN and SYDVKM. With 4 bases removed from V and 6 bases from J, the gap between germline ends came to 10 bases. The CDR3 region has the DNA TGTGCCAGCAGTTCAGTCTTGGGTCAGCCCCAGCATTTT. Protein: CASSSVLGQPQHF.

With respect to this clonotype: One end of the junction is discordant with germline, which a read error may explain. The V and J genes are TRBV3-1 and TRBJ2-4, with D unresolved. The CDR3 is 16 residues long. Germline lookup yields CDR1 LGHDT and CDR2 YNNKEL (reference sequence). The CDR3 loop reads CVSSQNSHLAKNIQYF. CDR3 sequence (DNA): TGTGTCAGCAGCCAAAACAGTCACCTAGCCAAAAACATTCAGTACTTC.

The chain recombines TRBV3-1 with TRBJ2-5, with a possible D match to TRBD1 (7 bases). The CDR3 runs to 14 residues. Per germline, CDR1 LGHDT and CDR2 YNNKEL (reference sequence). The ends were cut back, 6 bases at V and 3 bases at J, with 14 bases in the middle. This CDR3 is CASRRGQSKETQYF. The CDR3, as DNA: TGTGCCAGCAGGCGGGGACAGTCAAAAGAGACCCAGTACTTC.

The chain is built from TRBV11-2 and TRBJ2-5; no clear D gene. Germline V gives CDR1 SGHAT, CDR2 FQNNGV. The CDR3 totals 12 residues. V was shortened by 5 bases and J by 11 bases, with 15 bases between the two germline ends. The CDR3 is CASSPKFDEQYF. CDR3 DNA sequence: TGTGCCAGCAGCCCGAAGTTTGATGAGCAGTACTTC.

The table lists this clonotype with many counts. This chain links TRBV6-6 with TRBJ2-1; possible D gene TRBD2, 6 bases. This CDR3 comprises 14 residues. Germline-derived CDR1 and CDR2 are MNHNY and SVGAGI (reference sequence). V was trimmed by 7 bases and J by 9 bases, leaving 19 bases between them. The DNA for the CDR3 is TGTGCCAGCACCATCGGGGGAGGTTCCGCTGAGCAGTTCTTC. This translates into CASTIGGGSAEQFF.

Points on this clonotype: One end of the junction is discordant with germline, which a read error may explain. V gene TRBV4-3 combines with J gene TRBJ1-1, with 9 bases lining up with TRBD1. This CDR3 region has 14 residues. Germline assignment: CDR1 LGHNA and CDR2 YSLEER. The CDR3 sequence is CAGSRKGQGFEAFF. DNA for the CDR3: TGCGCCGGCAGCCGGAAAGGACAGGGGTTTGAAGCTTTCTTT.

This chain joins TRBV10-3 and TRBJ2-3, with TRBD2 matching over 11 bases. Per the germline V gene, CDR1 is ENHRY and CDR2 is SYGVKD. J gave up 6 bases and V 4 bases, and 6 bases lay outside the gene matches. CDR3 length: 15 residues. The CDR3 DNA reads as TGTGCCATCAGTGGGGTAGCGGGAGGGGCGGATACGCAGTATTTT. Translation gives CAISGVAGGADTQYF.

This chain links TRBV6-5 with TRBJ1-5; D is perhaps TRBD1 (6 bases). This CDR3 has 14 residues. Germline V gene lookup returns CDR1 MNHEY and CDR2 SVGAGI. The V end lost 5 bases, the J end lost 6 bases, and 14 bases lay between the germline ends. CDR3 in amino acids: CASSRWRGGQPQHF. CDR3 nucleotide sequence: TGTGCCAGCAGTCGCTGGAGGGGGGGTCAGCCCCAGCATTTT.

J is TRBJ1-5 and V is TRBV20-1; a weak D match, TRBD1 (5 bases). V was pared by 0 bases and J by 5 bases, with 11 bases between. This CDR3 has 14 amino acids. CDR1 and CDR2 (germline): DFQATT, SNEGSKA (reference sequence). CDR3: CSAREDRGDQPQHF. CDR3 nucleotide sequence: TGCAGTGCTAGAGAGGACCGGGGGGATCAGCCCCAGCATTTT.